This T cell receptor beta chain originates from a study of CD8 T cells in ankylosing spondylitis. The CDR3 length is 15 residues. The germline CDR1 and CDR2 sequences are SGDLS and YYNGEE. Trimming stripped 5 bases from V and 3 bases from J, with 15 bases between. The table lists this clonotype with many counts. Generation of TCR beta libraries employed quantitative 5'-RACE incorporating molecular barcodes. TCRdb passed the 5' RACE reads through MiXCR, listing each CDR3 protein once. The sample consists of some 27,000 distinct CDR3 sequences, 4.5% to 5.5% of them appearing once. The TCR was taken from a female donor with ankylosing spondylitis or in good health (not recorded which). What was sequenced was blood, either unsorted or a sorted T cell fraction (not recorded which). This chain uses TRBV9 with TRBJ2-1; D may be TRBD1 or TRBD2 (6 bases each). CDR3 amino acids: CASSASAGHYNEQFF. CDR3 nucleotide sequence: TGTGCCAGCAGTGCCTCGGCGGGACACTACAATGAGCAGTTCTTC.